This TCR beta chain was sequenced for a study of blood T cell repertoires in COVID-19. Background on the study: Acute-phase and convalescent COVID-19 samples originated in the United States, Italy and Spain.

Sequencing was performed with immunoSEQ multiplex PCR; in TCRdb, only in-frame clones are kept and a portion is missing. This table holds about 310,000 clones, around nine tenths found once. The CDR3 is made up of 18 amino acids. With 5 bases clipped from V and 0 bases from J, the junction kept 13 bases outside the gene matches. Looked up from germline, CDR1 is LNHDA and CDR2 is SQIVND (reference sequence). The source of this sequence is a man between 70 and 80 years old with acute or convalescent COVID-19. The rearrangement links TRBV19 to TRBJ1-5, with 7 bases lining up with TRBD1. The specimen was peripheral blood. In nucleotides, the CDR3 is TGTGCCAGTAGTCCTACGGACAGGAGAATCTATAGCAATCAGCCCCAGCATTTT. Translation gives CASSPTDRRIYSNQPQHF.